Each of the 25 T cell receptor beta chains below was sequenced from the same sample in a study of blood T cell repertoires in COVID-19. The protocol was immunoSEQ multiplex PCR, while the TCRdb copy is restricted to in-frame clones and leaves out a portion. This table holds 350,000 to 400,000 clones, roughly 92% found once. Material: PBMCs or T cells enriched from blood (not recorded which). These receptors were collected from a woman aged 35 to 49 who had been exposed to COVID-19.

This CDR3 is CATSRDFWADTQYF. CDR3 in DNA: TGTGCCACCAGCAGGGACTTCTGGGCAGATACGCAGTATTTT. This chain connects TRBV15 to TRBJ2-3; tentative D call: TRBD2 (5 bases). CDR3 length: 14 residues. V lost 3 bases to trimming and J lost 4 bases, with 11 bases between them. CDR1 and CDR2 (germline): LNHNV, YYDKDF (reference sequence).

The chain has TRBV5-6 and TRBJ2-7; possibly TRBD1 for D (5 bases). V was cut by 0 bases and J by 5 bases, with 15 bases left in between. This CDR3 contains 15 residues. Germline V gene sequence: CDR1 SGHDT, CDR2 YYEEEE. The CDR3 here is CASSLETAVGHEQYF. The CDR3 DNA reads TGTGCCAGCAGCTTGGAGACAGCCGTCGGCCACGAGCAGTACTTC.

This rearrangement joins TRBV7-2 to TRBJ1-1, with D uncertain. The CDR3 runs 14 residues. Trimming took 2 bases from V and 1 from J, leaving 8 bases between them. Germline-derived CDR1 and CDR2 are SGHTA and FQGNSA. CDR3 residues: CASSLNQKNTEAFF. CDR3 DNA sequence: TGTGCCAGCAGCTTAAATCAGAAGAACACTGAAGCTTTCTTT.

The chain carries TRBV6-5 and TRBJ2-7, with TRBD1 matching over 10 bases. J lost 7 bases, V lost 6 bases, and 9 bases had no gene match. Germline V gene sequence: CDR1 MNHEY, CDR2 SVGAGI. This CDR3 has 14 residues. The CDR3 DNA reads TGTGCCAGCAGGGGACAGGGGCCGGTCGGGGAGCAGTACTTC. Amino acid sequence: CASRGQGPVGEQYF.

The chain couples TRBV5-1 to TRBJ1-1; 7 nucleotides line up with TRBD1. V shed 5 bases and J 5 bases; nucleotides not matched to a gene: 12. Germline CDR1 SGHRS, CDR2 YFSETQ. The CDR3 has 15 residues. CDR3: CASSLQGGAGTEAFF. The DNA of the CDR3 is TGCGCCAGCAGTTTACAAGGGGGCGCGGGGACTGAAGCTTTCTTT.

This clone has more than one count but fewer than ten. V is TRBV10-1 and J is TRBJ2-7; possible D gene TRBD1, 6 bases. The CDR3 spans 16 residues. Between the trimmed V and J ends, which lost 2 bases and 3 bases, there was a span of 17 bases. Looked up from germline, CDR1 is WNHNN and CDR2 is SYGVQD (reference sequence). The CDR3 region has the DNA TGCGCCAGCAGTGAGCCTCGAAGGGGGTTCGGCTACGAGCAGTACTTC. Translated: CASSEPRRGFGYEQYF.

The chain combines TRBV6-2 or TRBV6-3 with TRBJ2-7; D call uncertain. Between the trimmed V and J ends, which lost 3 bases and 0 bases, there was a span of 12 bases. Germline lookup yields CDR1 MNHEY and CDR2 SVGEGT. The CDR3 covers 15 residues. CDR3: CASSYGVSHSYEQYF. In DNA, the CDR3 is TGTGCCAGCAGTTATGGAGTGAGCCACTCCTACGAGCAGTACTTC.

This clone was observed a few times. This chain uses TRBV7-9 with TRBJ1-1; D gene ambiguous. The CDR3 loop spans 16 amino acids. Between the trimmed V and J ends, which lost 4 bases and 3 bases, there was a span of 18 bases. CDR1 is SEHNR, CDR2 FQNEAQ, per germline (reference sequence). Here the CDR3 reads CASSSPEAGGDTEAFF. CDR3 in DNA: TGTGCCAGCAGCTCCCCGGAGGCAGGAGGAGACACTGAAGCTTTCTTT.

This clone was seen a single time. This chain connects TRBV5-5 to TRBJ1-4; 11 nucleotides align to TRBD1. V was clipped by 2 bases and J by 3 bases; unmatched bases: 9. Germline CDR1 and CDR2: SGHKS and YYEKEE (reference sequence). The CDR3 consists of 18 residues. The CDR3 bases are TGTGCCAGCAGCTTAAGGACAGGGGGCGATCTCGCTAATGAAAAACTGTTTTTT. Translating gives CASSLRTGGDLANEKLFF.

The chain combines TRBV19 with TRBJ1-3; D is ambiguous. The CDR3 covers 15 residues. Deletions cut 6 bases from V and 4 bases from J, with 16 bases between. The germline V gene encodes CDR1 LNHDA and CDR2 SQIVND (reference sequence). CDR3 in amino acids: CASSAGLTGGNTIYF. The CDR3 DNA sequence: TGTGCCAGTAGCGCCGGACTCACGGGAGGAAACACCATATATTTT.

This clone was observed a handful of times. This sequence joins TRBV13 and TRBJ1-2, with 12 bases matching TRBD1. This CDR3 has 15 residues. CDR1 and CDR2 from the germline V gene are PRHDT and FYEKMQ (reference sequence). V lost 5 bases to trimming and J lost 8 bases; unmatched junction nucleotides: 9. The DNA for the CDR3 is TGTGCCAGCAGCCCCACCGGGACAGGGGGCCTCGGCTACACCTTC. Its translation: CASSPTGTGGLGYTF.

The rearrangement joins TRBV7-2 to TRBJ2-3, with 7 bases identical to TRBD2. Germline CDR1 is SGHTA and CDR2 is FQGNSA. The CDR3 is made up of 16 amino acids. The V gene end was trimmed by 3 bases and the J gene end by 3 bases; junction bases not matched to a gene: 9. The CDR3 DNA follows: TGTGCCAGCAGCTTGGCTCGGCTAGCGGATACAGATACGCAGTATTTT. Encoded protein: CASSLARLADTDTQYF.

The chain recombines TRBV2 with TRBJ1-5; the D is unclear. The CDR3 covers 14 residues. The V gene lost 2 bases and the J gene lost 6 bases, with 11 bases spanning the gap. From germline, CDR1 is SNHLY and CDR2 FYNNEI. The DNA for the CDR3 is TGTGCCAGCAGTGAAAGCCTTTCCGGTCAGCCCCAGCATTTT. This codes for CASSESLSGQPQHF.

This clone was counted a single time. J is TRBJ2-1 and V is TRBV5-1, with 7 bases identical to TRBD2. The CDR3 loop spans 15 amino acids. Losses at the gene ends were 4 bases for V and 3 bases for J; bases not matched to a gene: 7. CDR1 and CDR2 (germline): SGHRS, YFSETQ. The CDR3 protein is CASSVGLRSYNEQFF. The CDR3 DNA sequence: TGCGCCAGCAGCGTGGGACTACGAAGCTACAATGAGCAGTTCTTC.

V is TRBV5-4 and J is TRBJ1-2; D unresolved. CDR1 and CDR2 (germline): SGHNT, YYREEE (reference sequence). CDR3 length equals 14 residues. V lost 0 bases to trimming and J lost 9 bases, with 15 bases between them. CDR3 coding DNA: TGTGCCAGCAGCTTGGAACAGTTCTCCGGGAGCTACACCTTC. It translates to CASSLEQFSGSYTF.

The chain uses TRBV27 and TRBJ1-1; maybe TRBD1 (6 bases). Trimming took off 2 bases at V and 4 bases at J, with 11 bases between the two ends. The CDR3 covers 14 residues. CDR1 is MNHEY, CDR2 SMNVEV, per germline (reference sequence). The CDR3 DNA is TGTGCCAGCAGTTTAGGGGGCGGAAGCACTGAAGCTTTCTTT. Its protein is CASSLGGGSTEAFF.

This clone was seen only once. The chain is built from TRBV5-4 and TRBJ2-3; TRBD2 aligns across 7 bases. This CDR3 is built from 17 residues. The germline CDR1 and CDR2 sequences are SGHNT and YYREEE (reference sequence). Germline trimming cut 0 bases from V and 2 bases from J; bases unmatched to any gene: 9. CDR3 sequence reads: CASSLERRESYTDTQYF. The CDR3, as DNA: TGTGCCAGCAGCTTGGAAAGGCGGGAGTCATACACAGATACGCAGTATTTT.

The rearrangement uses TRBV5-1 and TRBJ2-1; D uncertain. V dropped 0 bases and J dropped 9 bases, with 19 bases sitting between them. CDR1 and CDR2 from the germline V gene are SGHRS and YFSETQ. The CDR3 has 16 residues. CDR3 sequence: CASSLAVMAATGEQFF. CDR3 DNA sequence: TGCGCCAGCAGCTTGGCCGTGATGGCTGCCACGGGTGAGCAGTTCTTC.

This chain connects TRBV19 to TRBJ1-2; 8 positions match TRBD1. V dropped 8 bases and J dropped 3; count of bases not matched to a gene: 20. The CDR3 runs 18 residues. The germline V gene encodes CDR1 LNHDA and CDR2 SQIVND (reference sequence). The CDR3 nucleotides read TGTGCCAGTTCCTCCCCACTGGGCAGGGGGCTCGAAGACTATGGCTACACCTTC. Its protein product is CASSSPLGRGLEDYGYTF.

The CDR3 spells CASSFGLAYEQYF. The CDR3 DNA follows: TGTGCCAGCAGTTTCGGACTAGCCTACGAGCAGTACTTC. The chain employs TRBV6-5 and TRBJ2-7; 7 positions match TRBD2. Per germline, CDR1 MNHEY and CDR2 SVGAGI. This CDR3 has 13 residues. V was clipped by 4 bases and J by 2 bases; unmatched bases: 2.

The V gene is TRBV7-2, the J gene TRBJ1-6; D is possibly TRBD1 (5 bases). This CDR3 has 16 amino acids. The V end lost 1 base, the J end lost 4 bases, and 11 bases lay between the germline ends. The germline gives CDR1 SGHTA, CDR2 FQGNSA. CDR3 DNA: TGTGCCAGCAGCTTAGTAGGACGGGGGTATAATTCACCCCTCCACTTT. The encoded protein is CASSLVGRGYNSPLHF.

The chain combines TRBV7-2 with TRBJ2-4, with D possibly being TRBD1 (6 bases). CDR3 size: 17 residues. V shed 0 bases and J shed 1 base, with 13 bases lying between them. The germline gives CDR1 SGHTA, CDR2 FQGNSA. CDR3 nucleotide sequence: TGTGCCAGCAGCTTAGCGCAGGGGATAGGGGCCAAAAACATTCAGTACTTC. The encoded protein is CASSLAQGIGAKNIQYF.

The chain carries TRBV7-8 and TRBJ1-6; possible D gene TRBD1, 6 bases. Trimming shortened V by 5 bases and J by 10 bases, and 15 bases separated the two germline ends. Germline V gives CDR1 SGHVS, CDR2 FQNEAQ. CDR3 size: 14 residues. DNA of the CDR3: TGTGCCAGCAGCCTGACAGGCTTAGGGTCACCCCTCCACTTT. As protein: CASSLTGLGSPLHF.

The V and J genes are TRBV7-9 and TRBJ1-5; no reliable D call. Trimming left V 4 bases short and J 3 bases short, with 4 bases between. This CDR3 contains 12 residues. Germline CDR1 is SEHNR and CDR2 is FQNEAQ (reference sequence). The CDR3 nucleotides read TGTGCCAGCAGCTCCTACAATCAGCCCCAGCATTTT. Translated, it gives CASSSYNQPQHF.

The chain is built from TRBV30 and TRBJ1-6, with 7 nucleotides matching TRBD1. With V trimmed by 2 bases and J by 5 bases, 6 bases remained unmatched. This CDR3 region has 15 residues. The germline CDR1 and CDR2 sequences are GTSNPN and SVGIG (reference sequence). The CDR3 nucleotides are TGTGCCTGGAGTCCCCTAGACAGGGATAATTCACCCCTCCACTTT. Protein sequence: CAWSPLDRDNSPLHF.